This T cell receptor beta chain was identified during a study of blood T cell repertoires in COVID-19. The wider study: Sources were T cells, B-cell-depleted T cells, or PBMCs; the material itself was cDNA or gDNA.

The Seattle site enrolled patients during active infection and followed them longitudinally. The germline CDR1 and CDR2 sequences are LGHDT and YNNKEL (reference sequence). CDR3 length equals 15 residues. V lost 6 bases and J 1 base, leaving 16 bases between the germline ends. In the study's own analysis: It was from reference gene primer amplification that nucleated cell counts were estimated. Clones were sequenced by immunoSEQ multiplex PCR, and TCRdb holds only the in-frame ones, with some missing. V, J and clone size are taken as reported in that table, and D and trimming were inferred from the DNA itself. Of approximately 180,000 clones detected, roughly 81% appear once; the ten largest clones hold less than 15%.

The source is a woman of 80 years or more with COVID-19, enrolled during active disease. This sequence joins TRBV3-1 (or the pseudogene TRBV3-2) and TRBJ2-7, with D maybe TRBD1 (5 bases). The sequencing input was peripheral blood. The CDR3 nucleotides read TGTGCCAGCAGTCCTAGACCGACAGCATCCTACGAGCAGTACTTC. Translated: CASSPRPTASYEQYF.